This T cell receptor beta chain comes out of a study of cytomegalovirus exposure and HLA in healthy donors. This CDR3 spans 15 amino acids. The germline V gene has CDR1 KGHSH and CDR2 LQKENI. Trimming shortened V by 1 base and J by 7 bases, and 11 bases separated the two germline ends. A remark on this clone: Its antigen remains unknown.

Study results and caveats: Across all donors, roughly uniform sequencing depth was an assumption of the presence/absence analyses. A later analysis found common viral pathogens apparently linked to several of the most significant clusters. No immune exposure information besides CMV serostatus was available.

Researchers ran the PCR with 60 Vbeta and 13 Jbeta primers. Generated by immunoSEQ multiplex PCR, the TCRdb table keeps only in-frame clones and is missing some. Among over 150,000 clones listed, 65% to 85% were seen once. The chain recombines TRBV18 with TRBJ1-6; D is ambiguous. This TCR derives from a woman between 45 and 60 years old in good health and CMV-seropositive. What was sequenced was PBMCs. This chain's CDR3 is CASSPLGLRNSPLHF. The CDR3 nucleotides are TGTGCCAGCTCACCACTGGGCCTACGCAATTCACCCCTCCACTTT. The entire variable domain, with the rest obtained from reference TRBV18 and TRBJ1-6, is as follows: NAGVMQNPRHLVRRRGQEARLRCSPMKGHSHVYWYRQLPEEGLKFMVYLQKENIIDESGMPKERFSAEFPKEGPSILRIQQVVRGDSAAYFCASSPLGLRNSPLHFGNGTRLTVT.